One sample yielded the 10 T cell receptor beta chains listed below, sequenced in a study of T cells in Graves' hyperthyroidism and ophthalmopathy. Amplified TCR beta CDR3 regions derived from RNA transcripts. The TCR CDR3 first-round RT-PCR relied on the HTBI primer set. Using its own MiXCR run on the multiplex PCR reads, TCRdb lists one record per CDR3 protein. Of under 750,000 distinct CDR3 sequences listed, 18% are singletons. Specimen: blood. The origin of the receptors is a woman aged 45-59 years with Graves' hyperthyroidism that later progressed to Graves' ophthalmopathy.

J is TRBJ2-3 and V is TRBV19; D ambiguous. The CDR3 has 16 residues. V was cut by 7 bases and J by 1 base, with 18 bases left in between. Germline-derived CDR1 and CDR2 are LNHDA and SQIVND (reference sequence). The CDR3 DNA sequence: TGTGCCAGTACCCGCGGTGGCCCCTTTGGCACAGATACGCAGTATTTT. This encodes CASTRGGPFGTDTQYF.

CDR3 protein: CASRTSGTSIYNEQFF. CDR3 nucleotides: TGTGCCAGCAGAACCTCCGGGACTAGCATATACAATGAGCAGTTCTTC. V and J are TRBV6-2 or TRBV6-3 and TRBJ2-1; TRBD2 aligns across 9 bases. After removal of 6 bases from V and 4 bases from J, the junction contained 10 bases not matched to a gene. The CDR3 has 16 residues. Germline V gene sequence: CDR1 MNHEY, CDR2 SVGEGT.

The chain links TRBV20-1 to TRBJ2-3, with 8 bases fitting TRBD2. The J segment lost 4 bases and the V segment lost 3 bases, leaving 6 bases of the junction unmatched. CDR3 length equals 14 residues. Looked up from germline, CDR1 is DFQATT and CDR2 is SNEGSKA (reference sequence). The CDR3 DNA reads as TGCAGTGCTAGCTACGGGGGGGGCCCAGATACGCAGTATTTT. It yields the protein CSASYGGGPDTQYF.

The chain combines TRBV19 with TRBJ1-1; D is uncertain. This CDR3 comprises 13 residues. Germline V gene sequence: CDR1 LNHDA, CDR2 SQIVND (reference sequence). V gave up 0 bases and J gave up 1 base, with 3 bases separating them. DNA for the CDR3: TGTGCCAGTAGTATAGACGAGAACACTGAAGCTTTCTTT. Its translation is CASSIDENTEAFF.

V is TRBV9 and J is TRBJ1-2, with unresolved D. Germline V CDR1 and CDR2: SGDLS, YYNGEE. CDR3 length: 13 residues. Trimming removed 0 bases at V and 7 bases at J, with 10 bases between. Here the CDR3 reads CASSVGSTSGYTF. The CDR3 DNA sequence: TGTGCCAGCAGCGTAGGAAGTACGAGTGGCTACACCTTC.

This clonotype showed up just a few times. V usage is TRBV5-1 and J usage is TRBJ2-5, with a tentative D call TRBD1 (6 bases). CDR1 and CDR2 (germline): SGHRS, YFSETQ. Between the trimmed V and J ends, which lost 0 bases and 7 bases, there was a span of 13 bases. CDR3 length: 14 residues. The chain's CDR3 is CASSLDRAEGTQYF. CDR3 DNA: TGCGCCAGCAGCTTGGACAGGGCTGAGGGGACCCAGTACTTC.

This clonotype was seen repeatedly, ten times or more. This chain connects TRBV6-5 to TRBJ2-3; 14 bases are a match to TRBD2. The CDR3 has 17 residues. V shed 0 bases, J shed 5 bases, and the junction held 4 bases outside the gene matches. Per the germline V gene, CDR1 is MNHEY and CDR2 is SVGAGI. CDR3 nucleotides: TGTGCCAGCAGTTACTCCGGACTAGCGGGGGGCGGAGATACGCAGTATTTT. Translation: CASSYSGLAGGGDTQYF.

This clonotype was observed a handful of times. The rearrangement links TRBV6-2 or TRBV6-3 to TRBJ1-2; a weak D match, TRBD1 (6 bases). Germline CDR1 MNHEY, CDR2 SVGEGT. The CDR3 length is 14 residues. Trimming cost V 6 bases and J 1 base, with 12 bases left between them. The CDR3 protein is CASRNGGFNYGYTF. In DNA, the CDR3 is TGTGCCAGCAGGAATGGGGGCTTTAACTATGGCTACACCTTC.

The genes are TRBV18 and TRBJ1-6; D unresolved. Germline V gene lookup returns CDR1 KGHSH and CDR2 LQKENI. V was pared by 2 bases and J by 5 bases, with 7 bases between. This CDR3 is built from 14 residues. CDR3 loop: CASSPVRDNSPLHF. The CDR3 DNA sequence: TGTGCCAGCTCACCAGTCAGAGATAATTCACCCCTCCACTTT.

The V gene is TRBV20-1, the J gene TRBJ2-5; a possible D gene is TRBD1 (5 bases). Germline CDR1 reads DFQATT; CDR2 reads SNEGSKA (reference sequence). Trimming pared 3 bases from V and 3 bases from J, leaving 23 bases between. CDR3 length: 17 amino acids. The CDR3 sequence: CSARSLSSGYLEETQYF. The DNA of the CDR3 is TGCAGTGCTAGGAGTCTATCGTCAGGGTATTTGGAAGAGACCCAGTACTTC.